The rows below give T cell receptor beta chains drawn from one sample of a study of blood T cell repertoires in COVID-19. Profiling relied on immunoSEQ multiplex PCR, and the TCRdb table lists in-frame clones only, not all of them. This repertoire shows over 200,000 clones, 70% to 90% found once; its top ten account for 15%. The sequenced sample was PBMCs or T cells enriched from blood (not recorded which). Every receptor here comes from a young man who had recovered from COVID-19. Each CDR3 is given with its conserved first and last residue. A D gene is named only where the DNA matches it firmly. Rows may omit the clone size; those that give it use once, few, many or a size class.

v_gene: TRBV20-1; len: 13; abundance: NA; j_gene: TRBJ1-5; d_gene: NA; CDR3nt: TGCAGTGCTAGTTTCGGGCGGGATCAGCCCCAGCATTTT; CDR3aa: CSASFGRDQPQHF
v_gene: TRBV2; len: 14; abundance: few; j_gene: TRBJ1-5; d_gene: NA; CDR3nt: TGTGCCAGCAGCAACAGGGATAGCAATCAGCCCCAGCATTTT; CDR3aa: CASSNRDSNQPQHF
v_gene: TRBV2; len: 16; abundance: few; j_gene: TRBJ2-7; d_gene: TRBD1; CDR3nt: TGTGCCAGCAGCCTTTCCACAGGGGGCGATACCTACGAGCAGTACTTC; CDR3aa: CASSLSTGGDTYEQYF
v_gene: TRBV19; len: 13; abundance: NA; j_gene: TRBJ1-6; d_gene: NA; CDR3nt: TGTGCCAGTAGTCAAGGAGGGAATTCACCCCTCCACTTT; CDR3aa: CASSQGGNSPLHF
v_gene: TRBV7-9; len: 17; abundance: NA; j_gene: TRBJ2-7; d_gene: TRBD1; CDR3nt: TGTGCCAGCAGCGTCGGACAGGGCAGGGCAGGAGGCTACGAGCAGTACTTC; CDR3aa: CASSVGQGRAGGYEQYF
v_gene: TRBV4-1; len: 15; abundance: NA; j_gene: TRBJ1-5; d_gene: TRBD1; CDR3nt: TGCGCCAGCAGCCTTGACGGACAGGGGAATCAGCCCCAGCATTTT; CDR3aa: CASSLDGQGNQPQHF
v_gene: TRBV5-4; len: 16; abundance: NA; j_gene: TRBJ2-7; d_gene: TRBD1; CDR3nt: TGTGCCAGCAGCGCACTGGGACAGGGGGGGGCCTACGAGCAGTACTTC; CDR3aa: CASSALGQGGAYEQYF
v_gene: TRBV5-4; len: 16; abundance: NA; j_gene: TRBJ2-1; d_gene: TRBD2; CDR3nt: TGTGCCAGTGGGACCGGGGGGAGCGGTTATTACAATGAGCAGTTCTTC; CDR3aa: CASGTGGSGYYNEQFF
v_gene: TRBV11-1; len: 14; abundance: NA; j_gene: TRBJ1-6; d_gene: TRBD1; CDR3nt: TGTGCCAGCAGCTTTAGACAGGGCGAATCACCCCTCCACTTT; CDR3aa: CASSFRQGESPLHF
v_gene: TRBV11-2; len: 15; abundance: NA; j_gene: TRBJ2-1; d_gene: TRBD1; CDR3nt: TGTGCCAGCAGGGGCACACAGGGGAAGGTCAATGAGCAGTTCTTC; CDR3aa: CASRGTQGKVNEQFF
v_gene: TRBV3-1/TRBV3-2; len: 12; abundance: NA; j_gene: TRBJ1-2; d_gene: TRBD1; CDR3nt: TGTGCCGCTAGGGACAGGGGATATGGCTACACCTTC; CDR3aa: CAARDRGYGYTF
v_gene: TRBV9; len: 18; abundance: once; j_gene: TRBJ2-5; d_gene: TRBD2; CDR3nt: TGTGCCAGCAGCGTAGAAGCAGTGACTAGCGGCGTACAAGAGACCCAGTACTTC; CDR3aa: CASSVEAVTSGVQETQYF
v_gene: TRBV7-2; len: 14; abundance: few; j_gene: TRBJ1-5; d_gene: TRBD1; CDR3nt: TGTGCCAGCAGCTCAGCAGGGGGCAGTCAGCCCCAGCATTTT; CDR3aa: CASSSAGGSQPQHF
v_gene: TRBV5-1; len: 17; abundance: NA; j_gene: TRBJ2-3; d_gene: TRBD2; CDR3nt: TGCGCCAGCAGCTTGTTTCGCCTAGCGGGGGGGGCAGATACGCAGTATTTT; CDR3aa: CASSLFRLAGGADTQYF
v_gene: TRBV24-1; len: 15; abundance: NA; j_gene: TRBJ2-1; d_gene: TRBD2; CDR3nt: TGTGCCACCAGTTCCCCGGGAGGGCCAGGCAATGAGCAGTTCTTC; CDR3aa: CATSSPGGPGNEQFF
v_gene: TRBV18; len: 20; abundance: NA; j_gene: TRBJ1-1; d_gene: TRBD1; CDR3nt: TGTGCCAGCTCACCCATTGAATCGGGACAGGGGGCATGGGGGAACACTGAAGCTTTCTTT; CDR3aa: CASSPIESGQGAWGNTEAFF
v_gene: TRBV30; len: 13; abundance: NA; j_gene: TRBJ2-7; d_gene: NA; CDR3nt: TGTGCCTGGAGTCCGGGGGGCAGGGGCGAGCAGTACTTC; CDR3aa: CAWSPGGRGEQYF
v_gene: TRBV24-1; len: 15; abundance: NA; j_gene: TRBJ2-5; d_gene: TRBD1; CDR3nt: TGTGCCACCAGTGATTTTGACAGGGGCCAAGAGACCCAGTACTTC; CDR3aa: CATSDFDRGQETQYF
v_gene: TRBV7-9; len: 14; abundance: NA; j_gene: TRBJ2-1; d_gene: TRBD2; CDR3nt: TGTGCCAGCAGCCACGCGGGGGTTGACAATGAGCAGTTCTTC; CDR3aa: CASSHAGVDNEQFF
v_gene: TRBV19; len: 19; abundance: NA; j_gene: TRBJ1-2; d_gene: TRBD1; CDR3nt: TGTGCCAGTAGTATAGATTCTTTGGGACAGGGCGTATCGAGCTATGGCTACACCTTC; CDR3aa: CASSIDSLGQGVSSYGYTF
v_gene: TRBV7-9; len: 13; abundance: NA; j_gene: TRBJ1-3; d_gene: NA; CDR3nt: TGTGCCAGCAGTCCGACAACTGGAAACACCATATATTTT; CDR3aa: CASSPTTGNTIYF
v_gene: TRBV27; len: 17; abundance: NA; j_gene: TRBJ2-7; d_gene: TRBD2; CDR3nt: TGTGCCAGCAGTTTTCGGACTAGCGGGTTATTGCCCTACGAGCAGTACTTC; CDR3aa: CASSFRTSGLLPYEQYF